This passage covers 8 T cell receptor beta chains from one sample sequenced in a study of neurological immune-mediated disorders. MiXCR was run by TCRdb on the 5' RACE reads, yielding one entry per CDR3 protein. The sample comprises 65,000 to 85,000 distinct CDR3 sequences, more than 3% of which are singletons, and about 5% rests with the top ten. Sequencing used PBMCs. The receptors originated from a woman between 50 and 59 years old with multiple sclerosis.

In regard to this clonotype: The junction departs from the called germline gene at one end, perhaps through a read error. The J gene is TRBJ1-3, the V gene TRBV20-1; 8 nucleotides match TRBD1. Germline V gene data show CDR1 as DFQATT and CDR2 as SNEGSKA (reference sequence). CDR3 length equals 14 residues. Here the CDR3 DNA reads TGCAGTGCGTACGACAGGGGCTCTGGAAAAACCATATATTTT. It specifies CSAYDRGSGKTIYF.

This clonotype was recorded at least ten times. The CDR3 region is CSARDPELGGYSPLHF. The CDR3 DNA reads TGCAGTGCTAGAGATCCGGAGTTGGGGGGCTATTCACCCCTCCACTTT. V usage is TRBV20-1 and J usage is TRBJ1-6, with D perhaps TRBD1 (6 bases). V lost 0 bases and J lost 8, with 17 bases in between. There are 16 residues in the CDR3. Germline V lookup: CDR1 DFQATT, CDR2 SNEGSKA (reference sequence).

This clonotype was seen many times. V is TRBV14 and J is TRBJ2-3; 8 nucleotides match TRBD2. Looked up from germline, CDR1 is SGHDN and CDR2 is FVKESK. The CDR3 has 15 amino acids. The ends lost 6 bases at V and 2 bases at J; junction bases unmatched: 7. CDR3 sequence: CASRATSGPTDTQYF. The CDR3 DNA sequence: TGTGCCAGCAGAGCTACTAGCGGCCCCACAGATACGCAGTATTTT.

This clonotype was detected ten times or more. The genes are TRBV28 and TRBJ2-4; D unresolved. Germline assignment: CDR1 MDHEN and CDR2 SYDVKM. Trimming cost V 10 bases and J 1 base, with 11 bases left between them. This CDR3 is built from 13 residues. CDR3 coding DNA: TGTGCCACTGAGACCGTCGCCAAAAACATTCAGTACTTC. Protein sequence: CATETVAKNIQYF. The variable domain in full, with the rest retrieved from reference TRBV28 and TRBJ2-4, is DVKVTQSSRYLVKRTGEKVFLECVQDMDHENMFWYRQDPGLGLRLIYFSYDVKMKEKGDIPEGYSVSREKKERFSLILESASTNQTSMYLCATETVAKNIQYFGAGTRLSVL.

There are many counts of this clonotype. The chain recombines TRBV18 with TRBJ2-3; 7 nucleotides match TRBD1. Germline-derived CDR1 and CDR2 are KGHSH and LQKENI. The CDR3 contains 16 residues. V lost 3 bases to trimming and J lost 6 bases; unmatched junction nucleotides: 12. The CDR3 sequence is CASSPMDRTILDTQYF. CDR3 in DNA: TGTGCCAGCTCACCTATGGACAGGACCATATTGGATACGCAGTATTTT.

This clonotype was detected many times. This chain connects TRBV20-1 to TRBJ2-5, with TRBD1 matching over 8 bases. Germline loops: CDR1 DFQATT, CDR2 SNEGSKA (reference sequence). The CDR3 sequence is 12 residues long. With V trimmed by 3 bases and J by 7 bases, 4 bases remained unmatched. The CDR3 reads CSASIGTGTQYF. CDR3 bases: TGCAGTGCTAGCATAGGGACAGGGACCCAGTACTTC.

This clonotype was counted ten times or more. This chain joins TRBV7-9 and TRBJ1-1; D is perhaps TRBD1 (5 bases). Germline lookup yields CDR1 SEHNR and CDR2 FQNEAQ (reference sequence). The CDR3 is 14 residues long. Trimming left V 5 bases short and J 7 bases short, with 17 bases between. The CDR3 DNA reads as TGTGCCAGCAGCACACGAGGGACTTTCCGTGAAGCTTTCTTT. This sequence encodes CASSTRGTFREAFF.

The table lists this clonotype with many counts. The rearrangement joins TRBV6-1 to TRBJ2-6, with D unresolved. V dropped 8 bases and J dropped 0 bases, with 14 bases sitting between them. The CDR3 has 16 amino acids. Germline lookup yields CDR1 MNHNS and CDR2 SASEGT. The CDR3 here is CASGLMRNSGANVLTF. The CDR3 nucleotides are TGTGCCAGCGGTCTTATGAGGAACTCTGGGGCCAACGTCCTGACTTTC.